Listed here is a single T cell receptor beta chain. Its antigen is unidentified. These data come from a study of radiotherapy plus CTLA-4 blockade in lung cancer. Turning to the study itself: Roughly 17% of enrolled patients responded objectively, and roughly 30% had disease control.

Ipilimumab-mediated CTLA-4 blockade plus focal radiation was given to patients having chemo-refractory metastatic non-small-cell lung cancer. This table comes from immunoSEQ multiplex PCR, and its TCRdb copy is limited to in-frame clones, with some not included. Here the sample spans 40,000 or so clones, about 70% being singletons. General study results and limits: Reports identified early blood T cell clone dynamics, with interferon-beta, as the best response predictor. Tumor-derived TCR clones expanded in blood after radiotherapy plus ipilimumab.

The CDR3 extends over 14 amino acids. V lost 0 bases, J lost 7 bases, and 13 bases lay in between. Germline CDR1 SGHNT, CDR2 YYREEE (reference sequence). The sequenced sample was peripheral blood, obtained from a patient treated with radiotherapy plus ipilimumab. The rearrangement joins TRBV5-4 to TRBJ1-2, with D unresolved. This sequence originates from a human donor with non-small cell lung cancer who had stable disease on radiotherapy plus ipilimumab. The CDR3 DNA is TGTGCCAGCAGCTTGGAGGCCGGGGATATTGGCTACACCTTC. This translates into CASSLEAGDIGYTF.